A selection of T cell receptor beta chains follows, all from one sample in a study of CD8+ T cells in alopecia areata. Profiling relied on immunoSEQ multiplex PCR, and the TCRdb table lists in-frame clones only, not all of them. Among 200,000 to 250,000 clones listed, 35% to 45% were seen once. Sample: CD4+ T cells sorted from blood, taken between weeks 30 and 35, from a patient treated with tofacitinib. These receptors came from a human donor with alopecia areata. The CDR3 runs from the conserved cysteine through the conserved F or W. D genes are given only for firm matches. Size values are once, few and many counts, or a class for expanded clones, and some rows have none.

TRBJ1-1 | few | NA | TRBV5-4 | TGTGCCAGCAGCTTGGAGGGGCGCGGGACTGAAGCTTTCTTT | CASSLEGRGTEAFF
TRBJ2-3 | once | NA | TRBV30 | TGTGCCTGGAACAGGGAGAGCGGCACAGATACGCAGTATTTT | CAWNRESGTDTQYF
TRBJ1-5 | NA | NA | TRBV5-1 | TGCGCCAGCAGCTTGGTGGGAAGTCAGCCCCAGCATTTT | CASSLVGSQPQHF
TRBJ1-6 | NA | NA | TRBV6-1 | TGTGCCAGCAGATCTAATTCACCCCTCCACTTT | CASRSNSPLHF
TRBJ1-1 | NA | NA | TRBV30 | TGTGCCTGGAGCCGGACAGTTGAAGCTTTCTTT | CAWSRTVEAFF
TRBJ1-1 | few | NA | TRBV30 | TGTGCCTGGGGACGGGGGGCTGGAACTGAAGCTTTCTTT | CAWGRGAGTEAFF
TRBJ2-7 | few | NA | TRBV29-1 | TGCAGCGTTGAGATGGGGCAGGGCAGTGGCGAGCAGTACTTC | CSVEMGQGSGEQYF
TRBJ1-2 | once | TRBD1 | TRBV6-5 | TGTGCCAGCGCCCTAGTGTCAGGGGGGACCTATGGCTACACCTTC | CASALVSGGTYGYTF
TRBJ1-1 | few | NA | TRBV2 | TGTGCCAGCAGGCCCGGGACGGCCAACACTGAAGCTTTCTTT | CASRPGTANTEAFF
TRBJ2-3 | NA | NA | TRBV6-6 | TGTGCCAGCAGTTACTCGAACGGGGGAGATACGCAGTATTTT | CASSYSNGGDTQYF
TRBJ2-7 | NA | NA | TRBV29-1 | TGCAGCGTTGCGTACTCAAAGGGGGCGCGGGGCTACGAGCAGTACTTC | CSVAYSKGARGYEQYF
TRBJ1-2 | few | NA | TRBV2 | TGTGCCAGCAGTGAAGCGGGTGGCTACACCTTC | CASSEAGGYTF
TRBJ1-2 | NA | NA | TRBV7-8 | TGTGCCAGCAGCTTCGGGGCCGATGGGACCTACACCTTC | CASSFGADGTYTF
TRBJ2-2 | few | TRBD1 | TRBV5-1 | TGCGCCAGCAGCTTGGAAGGGGGCGCGAACACCGGGGAGCTGTTTTTT | CASSLEGGANTGELFF
TRBJ2-7 | many | NA | TRBV14 | TGTGCCAGCAGCCAAGGTGTCTCGGGACCCCGGCAGTACTTC | CASSQGVSGPRQYF
TRBJ1-4 | NA | TRBD1 | TRBV2 | TGTGCCAGCGCCCCTACAGGGGCCACTAATGAAAAACTGTTTTTT | CASAPTGATNEKLFF
TRBJ2-7 | NA | TRBD1 | TRBV7-6 | TGTGCCAACAGCGCCTACAGGGGGCGAAGCTACGAGCAGTACTTC | CANSAYRGRSYEQYF
TRBJ2-7 | NA | NA | TRBV4-1 | TGCGCCAGCAGCCACCTCGGGACCAGATACGAGCAGTACTTC | CASSHLGTRYEQYF
TRBJ1-1 | NA | TRBD1 | TRBV2 | TGTGCCAGCAAGGGACAGGCGAACACTGAAGCTTTCTTT | CASKGQANTEAFF
TRBJ2-3 | once | NA | TRBV6-5 | TGTGCCAGCAGTTCCTTTCGGGCAGATACGCAGTATTTT | CASSSFRADTQYF
TRBJ2-2 | NA | NA | TRBV5-1 | TGCGCCAGCAGCTCCCCTACCACCGGGGAGCTGTTTTTT | CASSSPTTGELFF
TRBJ2-1 | NA | NA | TRBV7-9 | TGTGCCAGCAGCTTAGGACAAGGGGGGCATCGCGGCAATGAGCAGTTCTTC | CASSLGQGGHRGNEQFF
TRBJ1-2 | NA | NA | TRBV2 | TGTGCCAGCAGTTCCCGTGGCAGTATGGGCTATGGCTACACCTTC | CASSSRGSMGYGYTF
TRBJ2-5 | NA | TRBD2 | TRBV9 | TGTGCCAGCAGCGTAGGGCTAGCGGGAGGTCCCCAAGAGACCCAGTACTTC | CASSVGLAGGPQETQYF
TRBJ1-6 | NA | NA | TRBV9 | TGTGCCAGCAGCCCGCGCCTGGGGGGGACATCCACACCCCTCCACTTT | CASSPRLGGTSTPLHF
TRBJ2-7 | NA | NA | TRBV5-1 | TGCGCCAGCAGCTATCAGGAATCCTACGAGCAGTACTTC | CASSYQESYEQYF
TRBJ2-7 | NA | NA | TRBV25-1 | TGTGCCAGTATCGGCCTGATCAACAACGAGCAGTACTTC | CASIGLINNEQYF
TRBJ2-7 | NA | TRBD1 | TRBV9 | TGTGCCAGCAGCCCCCGACAGGGTCTCTACGAGCAGTACTTC | CASSPRQGLYEQYF
TRBJ1-3 | few | TRBD1 | TRBV7-8 | TGTGCCAGCCTCACCGGGATACCGGGACAGGGAAACACCATATATTTT | CASLTGIPGQGNTIYF
TRBJ2-3 | NA | TRBD1 | TRBV19 | TGTGCCAGTAGACAGGGGTTCGTGAGCACAGATACGCAGTATTTT | CASRQGFVSTDTQYF
TRBJ2-2 | few | TRBD1 | TRBV30 | TGTGCCTGGAGCAGGGGGCGGACCGGGGAGCTGTTTTTT | CAWSRGRTGELFF
TRBJ1-2 | few | NA | TRBV29-1 | TGCAGCGTTGGTAGCAGGGGTGACTATGGCTACACCTTC | CSVGSRGDYGYTF
TRBJ1-5 | few | NA | TRBV2 | TGTGCCAGCACTCTAGGAAGGGATCAGCCCCAGCATTTT | CASTLGRDQPQHF
TRBJ1-3 | NA | NA | TRBV6-5 | TGTGCCAGCAATGACGGAAACACCATATATTTT | CASNDGNTIYF
TRBJ2-2 | NA | NA | TRBV6-6 | TGTGCCAGCAGTCCCCGCGGGGAAAGCACCGGGGAGCTGTTTTTT | CASSPRGESTGELFF
TRBJ1-2 | NA | NA | TRBV10-3 | TGTGCCATCAGTGAGTTCGGAGATGATGGCTACACCTTC | CAISEFGDDGYTF
TRBJ2-7 | once | NA | TRBV6-5 | TGTGCCAGCAGGAAGGACAGATCCTACGAGCAGTACTTC | CASRKDRSYEQYF
TRBJ2-1 | NA | NA | TRBV5-1 | TGCGCCAGCAGCTTGGAGAATGAGCAGTTCTTC | CASSLENEQFF
TRBJ1-2 | NA | NA | TRBV30 | TGTGCCTGGAGTCGAGACTATGGCTACACCTTC | CAWSRDYGYTF
TRBJ1-2 | few | TRBD1 | TRBV30 | TGTGCCTGGAGTAACAGGGGCAATGGCTACACCTTC | CAWSNRGNGYTF
TRBJ2-1 | NA | NA | TRBV7-9 | TGTGCCAGCAGCTTAGCGCCTGTAGTGGGGCAGAATGAGCAGTTCTTC | CASSLAPVVGQNEQFF
TRBJ2-2 | few | NA | TRBV11-2 | TGTGCCAGCAGCACCAGTGCGAACACCGGGGAGCTGTTTTTT | CASSTSANTGELFF
TRBJ2-7 | few | TRBD2 | TRBV4-2 | TGTGCCAGCAGCCAAGCATCTAGCGGTTACGAGCAGTACTTC | CASSQASSGYEQYF
TRBJ1-5 | few | NA | TRBV7-2 | TGTGCCAGCAGCTTCTATAGCAATCAGCCCCAGCATTTT | CASSFYSNQPQHF
TRBJ2-1 | NA | TRBD2 | TRBV30 | TGTGCCTGGAGTGTCGGGGGGAGCATCAATGAGCAGTTCTTC | CAWSVGGSINEQFF
TRBJ1-1 | NA | TRBD1 | TRBV28 | TGTGCCAGCAGAACACAGGGGCGGGGAGCCACTGAAGCTTTCTTT | CASRTQGRGATEAFF
TRBJ1-2 | few | NA | TRBV5-4 | TGTGCCAGCAGCTCCTCGGGCGGAGTGGGACCCTATGGCTACACCTTC | CASSSSGGVGPYGYTF
TRBJ2-3 | NA | NA | TRBV5-1 | TGCGCCAGCAGCCCGGGCCGTGGGGGAACAGATACGCAGTATTTT | CASSPGRGGTDTQYF
TRBJ2-7 | few | NA | TRBV13 | TGTGCCAGCAGTGAAGCAACCAGACGCTACGAGCAGTACTTC | CASSEATRRYEQYF
TRBJ1-6 | NA | NA | TRBV5-1 | TGCGCCAGCAGCTTGGACAGTAGAAATTCACCCCTCCACTTT | CASSLDSRNSPLHF
TRBJ1-1 | NA | NA | TRBV6-1 | TGTGCCAGCAGTGCCCCGTGGAGGGTTGGGATGAACACTGAAGCTTTCTTT | CASSAPWRVGMNTEAFF
TRBJ1-2 | NA | TRBD1 | TRBV7-9 | TGTGCCAGCAGCTTAGACGGACAGGGTGGTCGGAACTATGGCTACACCTTC | CASSLDGQGGRNYGYTF
TRBJ1-2 | NA | NA | TRBV6-5 | TGTGCCAGCGGTCGAGGACGTCTAGCTAACTATGGCTACACCTTC | CASGRGRLANYGYTF
TRBJ1-5 | few | TRBD1 | TRBV7-6 | TGTGCCAGCAGCTTAGCGGAAGGGGGCGGTCAGCCCCAGCATTTT | CASSLAEGGGQPQHF
TRBJ2-7 | few | TRBD1 | TRBV5-1 | TGCGCCAGCAGCAGGGGACAGGGGCCCTACGAGCAGTACTTC | CASSRGQGPYEQYF
TRBJ1-1 | NA | NA | TRBV7-6 | TGTGCCAGCAGCTTAGGAGAGGACACTGAAGCTTTCTTT | CASSLGEDTEAFF
TRBJ2-3 | NA | NA | TRBV7-2 | TGTGCCAGCAGCTACGAGCGGACTAGCACAGATACGCAGTATTTT | CASSYERTSTDTQYF
TRBJ2-2 | few | TRBD2 | TRBV19 | TGTGCCGGTAGGACTAGCGGAAACACCGGGGAGCTGTTTTTT | CAGRTSGNTGELFF